What follows are 11 T cell receptor beta chains derived from one specimen sequenced in a study of memory CD8 T cells in hepatitis C reinfection. Using immunoSEQ multiplex PCR, the repertoire was profiled, and TCRdb retains in-frame clones only, with some absent. This table has over 35,000 clones, approximately 90% appearing once. Time point indicated: peak reinfection, 3 to 8 weeks after reinfection detection. No in vitro expansion preceded TCR sequencing of the sorted cells. The sequencing input was naive CD8+ T cells sorted from blood. All receptors come from a man aged 18 to 30 with hepatitis C virus infection.

J is TRBJ2-1 and V is TRBV7-9; D possibly corresponds to TRBD2 (6 bases). V lost 8 bases to trimming and J lost 8 bases, with 16 bases between them. Germline V lookup: CDR1 SEHNR, CDR2 FQNEAQ (reference sequence). The CDR3 extends over 13 amino acids. In DNA, the CDR3 is TGTGCCAGCGCCGGGGAGGCGTGGCATGAGCAGTTCTTC. Residues: CASAGEAWHEQFF.

J is TRBJ2-7 and V is TRBV27; TRBD2 agrees at 7 bases. From germline, CDR1 is MNHEY and CDR2 SMNVEV (reference sequence). The CDR3 runs 14 residues. V lost 4 bases to trimming and J lost 13 bases; unmatched junction nucleotides: 16. In nucleotides, the CDR3 is TGTGCCAGCAGTTCCTCGGGAGGCAAGCGGAGCAACTACGTC. Its translation: CASSSSGGKRSNYV.

The V gene is TRBV23-1, the J gene TRBJ1-2, with a weak D call TRBD1 (6 bases). TRBV23-1 is reported as an ORF; its role is uncertain. The CDR3 sequence is 17 residues long. Trimming stripped 11 bases from V and 5 bases from J, with 30 bases between. CDR3 amino acids: CAGLDRRRDNEAYGYTF. The CDR3 nucleotides are TGCGCCGGTTTAGACAGGAGACGGGATAATGAGGCATATGGCTACACCTTC.

A note on this clone: Other DNA variants within this sample encode the same CDR3. The V and J genes are TRBV7-9 and TRBJ2-2, with 11 bases fitting TRBD2. V lost 1 base, J lost 6 bases, and 7 bases stayed unmatched. Looked up from germline, CDR1 is SEHNR and CDR2 is FQNEAQ (reference sequence). The CDR3 loop spans 17 amino acids. The CDR3 region has the DNA TGTGCCAGCAGCTTAGGGGGAGGTAGCGGGGGGGCCGGGGAGCTGTTTTTT. As protein: CASSLGGGSGGAGELFF.

This rearrangement joins TRBV29-1 to TRBJ2-7; 7 nucleotides align to TRBD1. Trimming took 4 bases from V and 4 from J; bases not matched to a gene: 13. The CDR3 has 15 residues. Germline CDR1 and CDR2: SQVTM and ANQGSEA. CDR3 sequence: CSVGAPGTETYEQYF. Written as DNA, the CDR3 is TGCAGCGTTGGGGCACCCGGGACAGAGACATACGAGCAGTACTTC.

This CDR3 reads CASSQGAATNTEAFF. In DNA form, the CDR3 reads TGCGCCAGCAGCCAAGGGGCAGCAACTAACACTGAAGCTTTCTTT. The genes are TRBV4-3 and TRBJ1-1; D is uncertain. The CDR3 consists of 15 residues. The V gene's germline CDR1 is LGHNA and CDR2 YSLEER. Trimming left V 1 base short and J 2 bases short, with 11 bases between.

The rearrangement links TRBV19 to TRBJ1-2, with TRBD1 matching over 9 bases. Germline loops: CDR1 LNHDA, CDR2 SQIVND (reference sequence). Trimming took 5 bases from V and 4 from J; bases not matched to a gene: 8. The CDR3 consists of 15 residues. CDR3 coding DNA: TGTGCCAGTAGTCCCGGGACAGGGTATTTCTATGGCTACACCTTC. Protein sequence: CASSPGTGYFYGYTF.

The chain couples TRBV9 to TRBJ2-7; 7 bases are shared with TRBD2. V shed 0 bases and J 2 bases; nucleotides not matched to a gene: 5. The CDR3 loop spans 15 amino acids. CDR1 SGDLS and CDR2 YYNGEE come from the germline V gene. DNA for the CDR3: TGTGCCAGCAGCGTAGAGGGAGGGGAGACCTACGAGCAGTACTTC. Protein sequence: CASSVEGGETYEQYF.

The chain combines TRBV5-6 with TRBJ2-5, with D perhaps TRBD1 (6 bases). Germline V gives CDR1 SGHDT, CDR2 YYEEEE. Trimming removed 0 bases at V and 2 bases at J, with 14 bases between. The CDR3 is 16 amino acids. CDR3 nucleotide sequence: TGTGCCAGCAGCTTGGAGCCTGGGACAATTCAAGAGACCCAGTACTTC. Amino acid sequence: CASSLEPGTIQETQYF.

The chain has TRBV11-2 and TRBJ2-3; 9 nucleotides match TRBD2. Trimming cost V 0 bases and J 4 bases; bases outside gene matches: 14. Germline values: CDR1 SGHAT, CDR2 FQNNGV. The CDR3 has 19 residues. CDR3 nucleotides: TGTGCCAGCAGCTTAGACTCTTGGGGCGGGGGGGCCCAATCAGATACGCAGTATTTT. Protein product: CASSLDSWGGGAQSDTQYF.

The chain employs TRBV5-8 and TRBJ2-1; 7 positions agree with TRBD2. The CDR3 covers 14 residues. The V gene's germline CDR1 is SGHTS and CDR2 YDEGEE. V shed 9 bases, J shed 3 bases, and the junction held 9 bases outside the gene matches. Here the CDR3 reads CATREGIDYNEQFF. The CDR3 nucleotides read TGTGCCACCAGGGAGGGGATCGACTACAATGAGCAGTTCTTC.